This T cell receptor beta chain appears in the sequencing data of a study of T cells in Graves' hyperthyroidism and ophthalmopathy. Across the whole study: At initial diagnosis, before any treatment had begun, peripheral blood was obtained.

Over 18 months, lack of ophthalmopathy progression marked Graves' hyperthyroidism as stable. This clonotype was counted a few times. What it binds is not known. TCR beta CDR3 region amplification was performed from RNA transcripts. A first-round RT-PCR of the TCR CDR3 used the HTBI primer set. TCRdb itself ran the multiplex PCR reads through MiXCR, one entry per CDR3 protein. The data show approximately 430,000 distinct CDR3 sequences, 15% to 18% seen once. Notes on the study in general: Most clonotypes expanded in thyroid above 0.001 were likewise present in blood.

The CDR3 loop spans 15 amino acids. Germline assignment: CDR1 SGHNT and CDR2 YYREEE (reference sequence). J was trimmed by 11 bases and V by 5 bases; bases with no gene match: 12. Input material: blood. This TCR was recovered from a young woman with Graves' hyperthyroidism. V and J are TRBV5-4 and TRBJ2-4; 11 positions agree with TRBD2. DNA of the CDR3: TGTGCCAGCAGTCCCGATCCGACTAGCGGGGTTGTTCAGTACTTC. It encodes CASSPDPTSGVVQYF.